The rows below give T cell receptor beta chains drawn from one sample of a study of T-cell reconstitution after alpha-beta-depleted transplantation in children. TCRdb reprocessed the PCR reads with MiXCR, giving one entry per CDR3 protein. In the table there are 530,000 or so distinct CDR3 sequences, 27% of which are singletons. Sequenced material: PBMCs, taken before TCRalphabeta/CD19-depleted stem cell transplant. These receptors came from a boy younger than two with Wiskott-Aldrich syndrome, due to receive a stem cell transplant. The CDR3 runs from the conserved cysteine through the conserved F or W. D genes are given only for firm matches.

V gene | D gene | CDR3 protein
TRBV15 | . | CATSREGAGETQYF
TRBV6-5 | TRBD1 | CASSYRTGNTEAFF
TRBV20-1 | . | CSAIQGNSNQPQHF
TRBV5-1 | TRBD2 | CASSVPSGSNEQFF
TRBV6-5 | . | CASSATRTHTGELFF
TRBV20-1 | . | CSAKNIQETQYF
TRBV27 | . | CASSSGGQGNTEAFF
TRBV30 | . | CAWSGLLDTQYF
TRBV29-1 | . | CSVVFGGTPDYNEQFF
TRBV7-8 | . | CASSLLGATSTDTQYF
TRBV20-1 | . | CSARDSVGGRNTTYEQYF
TRBV6-4 | . | CASSDSDRSSSGNTIYF
TRBV7-8 | . | CASSQGSMNTEAFF
TRBV12-3/TRBV12-4 | TRBD1 | CASSLGLGQGDSPLHF
TRBV5-1 | . | CASSLGGADTQYF
TRBV29-1 | TRBD1 | CSGSPTGEGTDTQYF
TRBV11-2 | TRBD2 | CASSLAGTSKPPTQYF
TRBV12-3/TRBV12-4 | . | CASSSSSGRSEQFF
TRBV5-1 | . | CASSLQGRSSGANVLTF
TRBV11-3 | TRBD2 | CASSSSSGSVADTQYF
TRBV29-1 | TRBD1 | CSVEDGQVPPYEQYF
TRBV5-1 | TRBD2 | CASNSAGEIPGTQYF
TRBV20-1 | . | CSAREPGVYEQYF
TRBV10-3 | . | CAISVERYNEQFF
TRBV12-3/TRBV12-4 | TRBD1 | CASSFGTAAKETQYF
TRBV7-2 | TRBD1 | CASSNRGRELFF
TRBV9 | . | CASSVGTGSTNYGYTF
TRBV12-3/TRBV12-4 | . | CASSLGAGGPSGYTF